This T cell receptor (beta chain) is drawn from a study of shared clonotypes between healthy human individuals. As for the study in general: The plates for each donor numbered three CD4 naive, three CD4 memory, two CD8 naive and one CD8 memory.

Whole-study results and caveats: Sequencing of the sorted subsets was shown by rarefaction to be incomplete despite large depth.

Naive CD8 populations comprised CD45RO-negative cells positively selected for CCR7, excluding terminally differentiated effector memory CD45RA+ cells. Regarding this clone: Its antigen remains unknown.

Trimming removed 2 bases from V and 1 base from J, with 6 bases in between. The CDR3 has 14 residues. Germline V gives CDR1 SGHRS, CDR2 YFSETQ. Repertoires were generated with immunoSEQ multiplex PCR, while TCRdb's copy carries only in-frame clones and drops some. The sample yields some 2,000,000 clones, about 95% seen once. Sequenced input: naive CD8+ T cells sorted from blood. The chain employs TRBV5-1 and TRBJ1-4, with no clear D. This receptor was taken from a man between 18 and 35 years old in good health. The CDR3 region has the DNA TGCGCCAGCAGCTTTGAGGGAACTAATGAAAAACTGTTTTTT. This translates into CASSFEGTNEKLFF. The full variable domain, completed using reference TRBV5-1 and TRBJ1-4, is KAGVTQTPRYLIKTRGQQVTLSCSPISGHRSVSWYQQTPGQGLQFLFEYFSETQRNKGNFPGRFSGRQFSNSRSEMNVSTLELGDSALYLCASSFEGTNEKLFFGSGTQLSVL.